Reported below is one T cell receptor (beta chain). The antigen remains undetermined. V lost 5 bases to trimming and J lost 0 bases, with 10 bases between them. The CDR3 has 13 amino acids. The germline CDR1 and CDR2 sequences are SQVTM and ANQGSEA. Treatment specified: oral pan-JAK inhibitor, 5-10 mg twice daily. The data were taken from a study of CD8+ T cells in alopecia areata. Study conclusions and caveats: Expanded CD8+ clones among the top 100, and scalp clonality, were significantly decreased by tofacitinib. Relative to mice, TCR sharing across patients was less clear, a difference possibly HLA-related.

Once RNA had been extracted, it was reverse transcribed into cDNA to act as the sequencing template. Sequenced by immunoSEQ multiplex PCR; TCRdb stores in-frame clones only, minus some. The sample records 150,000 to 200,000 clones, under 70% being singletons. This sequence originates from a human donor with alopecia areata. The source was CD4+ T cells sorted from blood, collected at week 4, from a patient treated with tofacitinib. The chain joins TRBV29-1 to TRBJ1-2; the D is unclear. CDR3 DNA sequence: TGCAGCGTTTCGGGGATCTCTAACTATGGCTACACCTTC. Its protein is CSVSGISNYGYTF.